This is a list of T cell receptor beta chains from one sample in a study of regulatory T cells in long-lasting Graves disease. TCRdb passed the multiplex PCR reads through MiXCR, listing each CDR3 protein once. Of 550,000 to 650,000 distinct CDR3 sequences listed, around 16% are singletons. The same data also contributed to another study, on T cells in Graves' hyperthyroidism and ophthalmopathy.

Sequenced here: peripheral blood mononuclear cells (PBMCs), sampled at new diagnosis, from a patient treated with antithyroid drugs. The source is a man between 18 and 35 years old with Graves disease. The CDR3 runs from the conserved cysteine through the conserved F or W. The D gene is left open where the match is weak. Clone size is shown for a subset of rows, as once, few, many or a class of expanded clone.

cdr3_nt	cdr3_aa	clone_size	j_call	v_call	d_call
TGTGCCAGCAGTTTTGGGACAGCTCATAATGAAAAACTGTTTTTT	CASSFGTAHNEKLFF	many	TRBJ1-4	TRBV27	TRBD1
TGTGCCAGCTCACCATGGGAGGGGGACCAAGAGACCCAGTACTTC	CASSPWEGDQETQYF	few	TRBJ2-5	TRBV18	-
TGTGCCAGCACCGTGGGCCTCGGTGAAAAACTGTTTTTT	CASTVGLGEKLFF	-	TRBJ1-4	TRBV28	-
TGCAGTGCTAGAGATACGAGGGAGAGCTCCTACGAGCAGTACTTC	CSARDTRESSYEQYF	many	TRBJ2-7	TRBV20-1	-
TGCAGTGCTAGCAATCCGGGGTTTGAAAAACTGTTTTTT	CSASNPGFEKLFF	-	TRBJ1-4	TRBV20-1	-
TGTGCCACCGCTCGGACTAGCGGGCCGCAAGAGCAGTACTTC	CATARTSGPQEQYF	many	TRBJ2-7	TRBV2	TRBD2
TGCGCCAGCATCGAGGGGGCTAGCGGGAGCACAGATACGCAGTATTTT	CASIEGASGSTDTQYF	-	TRBJ2-3	TRBV5-1	-
TGCAGTGCTAGAGACACTGACACGGGTTTTGACGGCTACACCTTC	CSARDTDTGFDGYTF	-	TRBJ1-2	TRBV20-1	-
TGCGCCAGCAGTTCCACAGGGTTCATGGACGAGCAGTACTTC	CASSSTGFMDEQYF	few	TRBJ2-7	TRBV5-1	-
TGTGCCAGCAGTTTGGTCCAGGACAAGCCCCAGCATTTT	CASSLVQDKPQHF	few	TRBJ1-5	TRBV28	-
TGTGCCAGCAGTCCCTTCAGCGGGAGCTCCTACAATGAGCAGTTCTTC	CASSPFSGSSYNEQFF	many	TRBJ2-1	TRBV6-1	TRBD2
TGTGCCAGCAGTTACCCCCATACGCAGTATTTT	CASSYPHTQYF	few	TRBJ2-3	TRBV12-3/TRBV12-4	-
TGCGCCAGCAGCTTGGAGATTCGGACCAAAAACATTCAGTACTTC	CASSLEIRTKNIQYF	-	TRBJ2-4	TRBV5-1	-
TGTGCCAGCAGCGTAGATCCGGGAGGCCCCAACGGGGAGCTGTTTTTT	CASSVDPGGPNGELFF	-	TRBJ2-2	TRBV9	TRBD2
TGTGCCAGCTCACCAAGACTAGCTGCCGATGAGCAGTTCTTC	CASSPRLAADEQFF	many	TRBJ2-1	TRBV18	TRBD2
TGTGCCAGCAGCTTAGATGGGGGGTCTAATCAGCCCCAGCATTTT	CASSLDGGSNQPQHF	once	TRBJ1-5	TRBV7-9	-
TGCGCCAGCAGCTCGGGGGCGAGCTCCTATAATTCACCCCTCCACTTT	CASSSGASSYNSPLHF	-	TRBJ1-6	TRBV5-1	-
TGTGCCAGCAGCGTAGCCCCCGGGACAGGAGGAAACACCATATATTTT	CASSVAPGTGGNTIYF	-	TRBJ1-3	TRBV9	TRBD1
TGTGCCGCCCACCGGGTCGGGCCCCAGCATTTT	CAAHRVGPQHF	many	TRBJ1-5	TRBV7-9	-
TGTGCCAGCAGTTTCGGCGGGACACTAACCTACGAGCAGTACTTC	CASSFGGTLTYEQYF	many	TRBJ2-7	TRBV28	-
TGTGCCAGCAGCCCCCTTCACTTCACTAGCGGGAGGGCCAATGAGCAGTTCTTC	CASSPLHFTSGRANEQFF	few	TRBJ2-1	TRBV7-9	TRBD2
TGTGCCACCAGCACAGGGTCTCATGAAAAACTGTTTTTT	CATSTGSHEKLFF	once	TRBJ1-4	TRBV15	-
TGCAGAGCCACTAGCGGGAGGGTGAATGAGCAGTTCTTC	CRATSGRVNEQFF	few	TRBJ2-1	TRBV20-1	TRBD2
TGTGCCAGCAGCACTCCCCGAGGTTACACCTTC	CASSTPRGYTF	many	TRBJ1-2	TRBV11-1	-
TGTGCCATCAGTGACAGGGAGAATCAGCCCCAGCATTTT	CAISDRENQPQHF	-	TRBJ1-5	TRBV10-3	-
TGCAGGGGGAATCAAGAGACCCAGTACTTC	CRGNQETQYF	-	TRBJ2-5	TRBV20-1	-